The 14 T cell receptor beta chains presented below share a single source sample, sequenced in a study of tissue T cells after allogeneic stem cell transplantation (dated by TCRdb to about 2022). The meaning of the sample's time point label: human tissue collected at research (rapid) autopsy. Over a roughly 3-year period, over 5 adult allo-HCT recipients with steroid-refractory GVHD were prospectively enrolled in a research-autopsy study. The library was made by the immunoSEQ multiplex PCR assay. Entries here come from immuneACCESS through TCRdb and include only in-frame sequences with V and J called. Some clones fail to appear in such tables; in the studies checked, an unresolved V gene covers under half of the shortfall, and the cause of the remainder is unknown. This sample has approximately 3,500 clones in its table, and over 70% of those were observed once. The ten most abundant clones make up roughly 23% of the sample.

The material was small intestine tissue, obtained at autopsy. These receptors originate from a male patient at least 60 years old with steroid-refractory graft-versus-host disease after an allogeneic stem cell transplant. After a transplant, some of the T cells may come from the graft donor.

The rearrangement links TRBV30 to TRBJ1-5; D ambiguous. Trimming took 3 bases from V and 5 from J, leaving 17 bases between them. The germline gives CDR1 GTSNPN, CDR2 SVGIG (reference sequence). The CDR3 extends over 15 amino acids. CDR3: CAWSLGGFGDQPQHF. CDR3 DNA: TGTGCCTGGAGCTTAGGAGGGTTTGGGGATCAGCCCCAGCATTTT.

CDR3 residues: CASSIGAGGKNIQYF. CDR3 coding DNA: TGTGCCAGTAGTATAGGGGCAGGGGGCAAAAACATTCAGTACTTC. The chain joins TRBV19 to TRBJ2-4; 7 nucleotides match TRBD1. The junction had 3 bases not matched to a gene; V was cut back by 1 base and J by 3 bases. The germline V gene has CDR1 LNHDA and CDR2 SQIVND (reference sequence). This CDR3 has 15 residues.

The chain is built from TRBV11-2 and TRBJ1-4, with unresolved D. The V and J ends lost 5 bases and 0 bases respectively, with 7 bases between them. This CDR3 is 14 amino acids long. Per germline, CDR1 SGHAT and CDR2 FQNNGV. The CDR3 DNA is TGTGCCAGCAGCGGGCCTGCAACTAATGAAAAACTGTTTTTT. Its protein product is CASSGPATNEKLFF.

The chain recombines TRBV28 with TRBJ1-4; 9 nucleotides agree with TRBD1. CDR3 length: 16 residues. V lost 3 bases to trimming and J lost 10 bases; unmatched junction nucleotides: 12. Germline V gene sequence: CDR1 MDHEN, CDR2 SYDVKM. The CDR3 loop reads CASSFYTTGQGGKLFF. The CDR3 coding sequence is TGTGCCAGCAGTTTTTATACCACGGGACAGGGAGGAAAACTGTTTTTT.

The CDR3 DNA follows: TGTGCCAGCAGTTACCCCCGAGCCTCTGAAGCTTTCTTT. This gives the protein CASSYPRASEAFF. The V call is TRBV12-3 or TRBV12-4, the J call TRBJ1-1; D is unclear. The CDR3 is 13 amino acids. V was pared by 4 bases and J by 6 bases, with 12 bases between.

The chain recombines TRBV7-2 with TRBJ1-4; 7 bases line up with TRBD1. With V trimmed by 4 bases and J by 5 bases, 16 bases remained unmatched. The CDR3 covers 18 residues. Germline CDR1 and CDR2: SGHTA and FQGNSA. The CDR3 is CASSSGGFFSGKNEKLFF. Here the CDR3 DNA reads TGTGCCAGCAGCTCAGGGGGTTTCTTTTCCGGGAAAAATGAAAAACTGTTTTTT.

The chain carries TRBV29-1 and TRBJ1-2; no firm D call. V was trimmed by 3 bases and J by 0 bases, leaving 11 bases between them. This CDR3 comprises 14 residues. The germline V gene encodes CDR1 SQVTM and CDR2 ANQGSEA. The CDR3 bases are TGCAGCGTTGACGACGCATCACCTAACTATGGCTACACCTTC. The encoded protein is CSVDDASPNYGYTF.

This clone qualifies as large. V is TRBV2 and J is TRBJ2-1, with TRBD1 as a possible D gene (5 bases). The CDR3 length is 13 residues. The ends were cut back, 8 bases at V and 9 bases at J, with 17 bases in the middle. Looked up from germline, CDR1 is SNHLY and CDR2 is FYNNEI. CDR3 loop: CASGQSGYSEQFF. In DNA form, the CDR3 reads TGTGCCAGCGGTCAGTCAGGGTATAGTGAGCAGTTCTTC.

The chain joins TRBV10-3 to TRBJ2-5; 9 bases fit TRBD2. J lost 5 bases, V lost 5 bases, and 12 bases had no gene match. CDR3 length equals 16 residues. CDR1 ENHRY and CDR2 SYGVKD come from the germline V gene. The CDR3 sequence: CAISKLATSGGETQYF. The CDR3 coding sequence is TGTGCCATCAGTAAACTGGCGACTAGCGGCGGGGAGACCCAGTACTTC.

This chain links TRBV4-1 with TRBJ2-1; the D is unclear. Germline assignment: CDR1 MGHRA and CDR2 YSYEKL. The V end lost 4 bases, the J end lost 3 bases, and 10 bases lay between the germline ends. This CDR3 contains 14 residues. CDR3 coding DNA: TGCGCCAGCAGCCGGGGTACGGACTACAATGAGCAGTTCTTC. It translates to CASSRGTDYNEQFF.

J is TRBJ2-5 and V is TRBV5-1; D possibly uses TRBD1 or TRBD2 (5 bases each). The V gene's germline CDR1 is SGHRS and CDR2 YFSETQ. V lost 0 bases, J lost 0 bases, and 9 bases lay in between. This CDR3 is 15 amino acids long. CDR3 loop: CASSLAGADQETQYF. CDR3 nucleotides: TGCGCCAGCAGCTTGGCCGGGGCAGACCAAGAGACCCAGTACTTC.

The rearrangement links TRBV12-3 or TRBV12-4 to TRBJ1-1; D is perhaps TRBD1 (5 bases). V lost 6 bases to trimming and J lost 0 bases, with 8 bases between them. CDR3 size: 13 residues. The CDR3 protein is CASSKQVNTEAFF. As DNA, the CDR3 is TGTGCCAGCAGCAAACAGGTGAACACTGAAGCTTTCTTT.

The chain links TRBV5-4 to TRBJ2-7, with 8 bases aligning to TRBD1. Germline CDR1 and CDR2: SGHNT and YYREEE (reference sequence). The CDR3 extends over 15 amino acids. The V and J ends lost 0 bases and 3 bases, in that order; junction bases with no gene match: 5. The CDR3 DNA is TGTGCCAGCAGCTTGGATGCAGGGGGCATCTACGAGCAGTACTTC. It is translated as CASSLDAGGIYEQYF.

The chain joins TRBV18 to TRBJ1-5; TRBD1 matches at 7 bases. Germline CDR1 reads KGHSH; CDR2 reads LQKENI. V gave up 6 bases and J gave up 6 bases; unmatched junction bases: 14. CDR3 length: 16 amino acids. CDR3 DNA: TGTGCCAGCTCCCAGGGGGGAACCTCGGGGGGTCAGCCCCAGCATTTT. Protein product: CASSQGGTSGGQPQHF.